This entry lists 17 T cell receptor beta chains sequenced from one sample in a study of cytomegalovirus exposure and HLA in healthy donors. Repertoires were generated with immunoSEQ multiplex PCR, while TCRdb's copy carries only in-frame clones and drops some. Seen here are approximately 150,000 clones, roughly 92% observed once, and the top ten hold approximately 0.7%. The sequenced sample was PBMCs. The receptors were gathered from a man younger than 30 in good health and CMV-seronegative.

This rearrangement joins TRBV6-4 to TRBJ2-1; D uncertain. The germline V gene has CDR1 MRHNA and CDR2 SNTAGT. The V end lost 4 bases, the J end lost 11 bases, and 12 bases lay between the germline ends. This CDR3 has 12 amino acids. Here the CDR3 DNA reads TGTGCCAGCAGTGGGTCGGGTGGTCAGCAGTTCTTC. It yields the protein CASSGSGGQQFF.

The chain links TRBV5-1 to TRBJ2-7; D call uncertain. The CDR3 loop spans 13 amino acids. In germline, CDR1 is SGHRS, CDR2 YFSETQ. Trimming stripped 0 bases from V and 2 bases from J, with 6 bases between. The CDR3 loop reads CASSLAPAYEQYF. CDR3 DNA: TGCGCCAGCAGCTTGGCCCCCGCCTACGAGCAGTACTTC.

The chain couples TRBV27 to TRBJ2-1; 14 bases are shared with TRBD2. The CDR3 length is 17 residues. Trimming took 0 bases from V and 9 from J; bases not matched to a gene: 7. CDR1 and CDR2 from the germline V gene are MNHEY and SMNVEV (reference sequence). Written as DNA, the CDR3 is TGTGCCAGCAGTTTATCGGTGACTAGCGGGAGGGCCGTTGAGCAGTTCTTC. The encoded protein is CASSLSVTSGRAVEQFF.

This rearrangement joins TRBV18 to TRBJ2-3, with TRBD2 matching 7 bases. Germline CDR1 KGHSH, CDR2 LQKENI. Unmatched junction bases numbered 4, after V lost 1 base and J lost 0 bases. The CDR3 is 16 amino acids. The CDR3 sequence: CASSPLSAGSTDTQYF. DNA for the CDR3: TGTGCCAGCTCACCACTCTCAGCGGGAAGCACAGATACGCAGTATTTT.

The chain recombines TRBV6-5 with TRBJ1-2; no definite D call. From germline, CDR1 is MNHEY and CDR2 SVGAGI. Deletions cut 2 bases from V and 0 bases from J, with 10 bases between. This CDR3 is built from 15 residues. The CDR3 loop is CASSYAIGANYGYTF. The CDR3 DNA follows: TGTGCCAGCAGTTACGCTATTGGAGCTAACTATGGCTACACCTTC.

CDR3 sequence (DNA): TGTGCCAGCGTCTACTACAATGAGCAGTTCTTC. It yields the protein CASVYYNEQFF. This chain uses TRBV7-2 with TRBJ2-1; D gene uncertain. CDR1 and CDR2 (germline): SGHTA, FQGNSA. V was pared by 8 bases and J by 3 bases, with 5 bases between. CDR3 size: 11 residues.

The V and J genes are TRBV7-2 and TRBJ2-5, with TRBD2 matching 8 bases. This CDR3 is built from 18 residues. V lost 4 bases and J lost 1; bases outside the gene matches: 14. Looked up from germline, CDR1 is SGHTA and CDR2 is FQGNSA. The CDR3 here is CASSSQGAGDLFQETQYF. DNA of the CDR3: TGTGCCAGCAGCTCCCAGGGAGCGGGGGACCTTTTCCAAGAGACCCAGTACTTC.

The J gene is TRBJ2-3, the V gene TRBV7-2; D is possibly TRBD2 (6 bases). The CDR3 has 14 residues. Looked up from germline, CDR1 is SGHTA and CDR2 is FQGNSA. Deletions cut 7 bases from V and 4 bases from J, with 15 bases between. CDR3 DNA: TGTGCCAGCACCCCGGGAGCGCGGGCAGATACGCAGTATTTT. Protein: CASTPGARADTQYF.

This sequence joins TRBV2 and TRBJ2-2; TRBD1 aligns across 8 bases. Germline CDR1 is SNHLY and CDR2 is FYNNEI. CDR3 size: 14 residues. The J segment lost 4 bases and the V segment lost 8 bases, leaving 6 bases of the junction unmatched. The CDR3 region has the DNA TGTGCCAGCGGACAGGGCGAGAGCACCGGGGAGCTGTTTTTT. Protein: CASGQGESTGELFF.

V usage is TRBV2 and J usage is TRBJ1-5, with D unresolved. The V gene's germline CDR1 is SNHLY and CDR2 FYNNEI. This CDR3 region has 14 residues. V was trimmed by 6 bases and J by 0 bases, leaving 9 bases between them. CDR3 sequence: CASREGYSNQPQHF. CDR3 nucleotide sequence: TGTGCCAGCAGAGAGGGATATAGCAATCAGCCCCAGCATTTT.

The table lists this clone with a count of one. The chain uses TRBV27 and TRBJ2-7; maybe TRBD2 (5 bases). The CDR3 contains 16 residues. V lost 5 bases to trimming and J lost 4 bases, with 21 bases between them. Germline loops: CDR1 MNHEY, CDR2 SMNVEV (reference sequence). The CDR3 loop is CASSRPLSLRDYEQYV. The CDR3 DNA reads as TGTGCCAGCAGTCGACCCCTAAGCCTCCGGGATTACGAGCAGTACGTC.

The V and J genes are TRBV29-1 and TRBJ2-3; 9 nucleotides align to TRBD2. Trimming cost V 2 bases and J 1 base; bases outside gene matches: 4. This CDR3 has 15 amino acids. Germline lookup yields CDR1 SQVTM and CDR2 ANQGSEA. The CDR3 region is CSVELRGGRTDTQYF. CDR3 nucleotide sequence: TGCAGCGTTGAATTGCGGGGGGGCCGCACAGATACGCAGTATTTT.

The gene calls are TRBV11-2 and TRBJ2-5; D is undetermined. V was clipped by 0 bases and J by 2 bases, with 7 bases between them. From germline, CDR1 is SGHAT and CDR2 FQNNGV. The CDR3 consists of 14 residues. The CDR3 region has the DNA TGTGCCAGCAGCTTAGAACCGGGTCAAGAGACCCAGTACTTC. This gives the protein CASSLEPGQETQYF.

The chain links TRBV4-3 to TRBJ1-4; tentative D call: TRBD1 (6 bases). The V gene lost 0 bases and the J gene lost 7 bases, with 12 bases spanning the gap. This CDR3 spans 15 amino acids. CDR1 is LGHNA and CDR2 is YSLEER in the germline V gene. The CDR3 DNA sequence: TGCGCCAGCAGCCAAGATACAGGGTCGGGTGAAAAACTGTTTTTT. Protein sequence: CASSQDTGSGEKLFF.

This chain uses TRBV27 with TRBJ2-1; weak D call: TRBD1 (5 bases). Germline-derived CDR1 and CDR2 are MNHEY and SMNVEV (reference sequence). Trimming took off 4 bases at V and 6 bases at J, with 16 bases between the two ends. This CDR3 comprises 15 residues. The CDR3 is CASSSGRVVSNEQFF. CDR3 coding DNA: TGTGCCAGCAGTTCGGGCAGGGTAGTATCCAATGAGCAGTTCTTC.

V usage is TRBV5-1 and J usage is TRBJ1-1, with a possible D match to TRBD1 (6 bases). The CDR3 is 15 residues long. Trimming stripped 4 bases from V and 5 bases from J, with 18 bases between. Per germline, CDR1 SGHRS and CDR2 YFSETQ. Written as DNA, the CDR3 is TGCGCCAGCAGCCTGAACCCAGGGGTAGAGACTGAAGCTTTCTTT. It encodes CASSLNPGVETEAFF.

The rearrangement uses TRBV5-1 and TRBJ2-3, with a possible D match to TRBD2 (5 bases). From germline, CDR1 is SGHRS and CDR2 YFSETQ. The CDR3 runs to 16 residues. Trimming stripped 1 base from V and 2 bases from J, with 14 bases between. CDR3 DNA: TGCGCCAGCAGCTTGATAGTAGTGGGAGTCACAGATACGCAGTATTTT. Translating it yields CASSLIVVGVTDTQYF. The full variable domain, its missing parts supplied by reference TRBV5-1 and TRBJ2-3, is KAGVTQTPRYLIKTRGQQVTLSCSPISGHRSVSWYQQTPGQGLQFLFEYFSETQRNKGNFPGRFSGRQFSNSRSEMNVSTLELGDSALYLCASSLIVVGVTDTQYFGPGTRLTVL.